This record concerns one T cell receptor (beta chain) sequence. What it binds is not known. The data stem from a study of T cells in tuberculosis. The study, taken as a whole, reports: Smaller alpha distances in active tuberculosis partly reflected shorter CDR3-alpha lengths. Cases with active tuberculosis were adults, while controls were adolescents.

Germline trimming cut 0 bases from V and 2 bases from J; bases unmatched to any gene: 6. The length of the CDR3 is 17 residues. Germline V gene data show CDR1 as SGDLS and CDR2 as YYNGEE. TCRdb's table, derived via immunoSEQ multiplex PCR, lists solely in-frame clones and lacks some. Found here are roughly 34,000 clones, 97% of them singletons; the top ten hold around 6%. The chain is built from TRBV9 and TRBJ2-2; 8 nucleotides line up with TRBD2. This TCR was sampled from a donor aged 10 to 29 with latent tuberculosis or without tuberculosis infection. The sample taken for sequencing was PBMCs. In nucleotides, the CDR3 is TGTGCCAGCAGCGTAGCTAAGAGCGGGGGTAACACCGGGGAGCTGTTTTTT. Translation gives CASSVAKSGGNTGELFF.